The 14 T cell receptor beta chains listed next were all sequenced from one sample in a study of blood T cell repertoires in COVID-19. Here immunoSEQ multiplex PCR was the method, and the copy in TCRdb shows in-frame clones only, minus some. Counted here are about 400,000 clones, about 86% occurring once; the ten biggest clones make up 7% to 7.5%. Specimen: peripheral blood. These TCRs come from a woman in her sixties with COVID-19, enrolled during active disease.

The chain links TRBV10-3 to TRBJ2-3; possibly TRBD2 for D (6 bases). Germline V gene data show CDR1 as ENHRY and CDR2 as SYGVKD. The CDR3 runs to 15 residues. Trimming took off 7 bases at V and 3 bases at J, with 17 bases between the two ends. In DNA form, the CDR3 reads TGTGCCATCATGCGCGGGGAAATCAGTACAGATACGCAGTATTTT. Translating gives CAIMRGEISTDTQYF.

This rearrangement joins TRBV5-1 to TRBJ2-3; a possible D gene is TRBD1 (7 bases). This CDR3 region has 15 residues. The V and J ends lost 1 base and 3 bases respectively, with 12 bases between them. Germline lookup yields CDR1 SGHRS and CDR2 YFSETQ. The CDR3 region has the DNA TGCGCCAGCAGCTTGAATCAGGGGGGAACAGATACGCAGTATTTT. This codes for CASSLNQGGTDTQYF. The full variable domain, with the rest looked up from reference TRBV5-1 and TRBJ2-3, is KAGVTQTPRYLIKTRGQQVTLSCSPISGHRSVSWYQQTPGQGLQFLFEYFSETQRNKGNFPGRFSGRQFSNSRSEMNVSTLELGDSALYLCASSLNQGGTDTQYFGPGTRLTVL.

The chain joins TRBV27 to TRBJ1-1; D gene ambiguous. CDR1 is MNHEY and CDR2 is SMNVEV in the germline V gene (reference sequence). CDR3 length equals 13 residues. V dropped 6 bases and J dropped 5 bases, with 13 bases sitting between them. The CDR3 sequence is CASSLFGRTEAFF. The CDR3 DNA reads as TGTGCCAGCAGCCTTTTCGGGAGAACTGAAGCTTTCTTT.

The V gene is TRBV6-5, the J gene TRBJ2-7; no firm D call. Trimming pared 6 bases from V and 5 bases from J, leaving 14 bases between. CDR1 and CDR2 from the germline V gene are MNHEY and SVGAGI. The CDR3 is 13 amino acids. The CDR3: CASSSGAPHEQYF. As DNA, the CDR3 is TGTGCCAGCAGCTCAGGTGCTCCCCACGAGCAGTACTTC.

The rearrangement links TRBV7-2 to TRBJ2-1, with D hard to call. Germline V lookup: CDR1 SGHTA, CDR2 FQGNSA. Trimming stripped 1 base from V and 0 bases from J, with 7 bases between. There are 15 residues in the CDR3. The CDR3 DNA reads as TGTGCCAGCAGCTTAGTACCGAGCTCCTACAATGAGCAGTTCTTC. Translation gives CASSLVPSSYNEQFF. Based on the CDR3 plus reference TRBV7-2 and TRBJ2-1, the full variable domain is GAGVSQSPSNKVTEKGKDVELRCDPISGHTALYWYRQSLGQGLEFLIYFQGNSAPDKSGLPSDRFSAERTGGSVSTLTIQRTQQEDSAVYLCASSLVPSSYNEQFFGPGTRLTVL.

This CDR3 reads CASSEPSGGADTQYF. As DNA, the CDR3 is TGCGCCAGCAGCGAACCTAGCGGGGGGGCGGATACGCAGTATTTT. This chain joins TRBV5-1 and TRBJ2-3, with TRBD2 matching 12 bases. Per germline, CDR1 SGHRS and CDR2 YFSETQ. The CDR3 loop spans 15 amino acids. V was clipped by 4 bases and J by 6 bases; unmatched bases: 6.

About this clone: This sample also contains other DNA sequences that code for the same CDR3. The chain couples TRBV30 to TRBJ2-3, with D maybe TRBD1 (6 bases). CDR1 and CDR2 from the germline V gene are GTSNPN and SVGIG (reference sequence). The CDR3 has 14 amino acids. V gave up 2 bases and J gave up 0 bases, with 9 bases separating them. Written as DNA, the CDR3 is TGTGCCTGGAGTCCCGGACAGAGCACAGATACGCAGTATTTT. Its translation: CAWSPGQSTDTQYF.

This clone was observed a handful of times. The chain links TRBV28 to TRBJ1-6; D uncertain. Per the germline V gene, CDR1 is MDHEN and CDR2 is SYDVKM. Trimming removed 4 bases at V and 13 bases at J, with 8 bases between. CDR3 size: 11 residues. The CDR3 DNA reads TGTGCCAGCAGTTCAGTGAATCCCCTCCACTTT. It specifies CASSSVNPLHF. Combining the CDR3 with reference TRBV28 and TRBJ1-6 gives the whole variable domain DVKVTQSSRYLVKRTGEKVFLECVQDMDHENMFWYRQDPGLGLRLIYFSYDVKMKEKGDIPEGYSVSREKKERFSLILESASTNQTSMYLCASSSVNPLHFGNGTRLTVT.

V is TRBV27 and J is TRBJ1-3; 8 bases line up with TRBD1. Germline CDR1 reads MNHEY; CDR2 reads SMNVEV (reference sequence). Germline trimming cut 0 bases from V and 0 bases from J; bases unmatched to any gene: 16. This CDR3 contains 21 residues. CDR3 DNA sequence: TGTGCCAGCAGTTTATCTTACCTCCAGCGACAGGGGTACGACTCTGGAAACACCATATATTTT. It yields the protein CASSLSYLQRQGYDSGNTIYF.

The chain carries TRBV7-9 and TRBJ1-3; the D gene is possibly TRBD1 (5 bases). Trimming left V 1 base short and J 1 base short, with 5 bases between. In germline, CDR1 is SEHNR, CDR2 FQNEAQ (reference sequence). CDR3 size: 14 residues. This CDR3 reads CASSLGTSGNTIYF. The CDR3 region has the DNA TGTGCCAGCAGCTTAGGGACATCTGGAAACACCATATATTTT.

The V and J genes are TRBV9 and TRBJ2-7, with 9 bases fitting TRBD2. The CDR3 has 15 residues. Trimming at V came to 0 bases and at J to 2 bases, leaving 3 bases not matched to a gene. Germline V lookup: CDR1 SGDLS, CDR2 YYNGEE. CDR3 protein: CASSVEASGAYEQYF. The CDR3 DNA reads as TGTGCCAGCAGCGTAGAGGCTAGCGGGGCCTACGAGCAGTACTTC.

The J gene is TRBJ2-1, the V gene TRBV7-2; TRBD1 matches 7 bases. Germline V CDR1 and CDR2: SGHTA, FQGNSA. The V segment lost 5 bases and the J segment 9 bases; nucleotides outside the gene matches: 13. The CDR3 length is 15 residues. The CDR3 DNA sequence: TGTGCCAGCAGCCGCGTGAGAGACAGGGTTGGTGAGCAGTTCTTC. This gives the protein CASSRVRDRVGEQFF.

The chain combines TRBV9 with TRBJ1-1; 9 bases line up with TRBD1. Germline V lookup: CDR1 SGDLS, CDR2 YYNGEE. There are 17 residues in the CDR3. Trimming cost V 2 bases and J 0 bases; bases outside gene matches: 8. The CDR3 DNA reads TGTGCCAGCAGCGTCTCACGGGACAGGGCAATGAACACTGAAGCTTTCTTT. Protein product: CASSVSRDRAMNTEAFF.

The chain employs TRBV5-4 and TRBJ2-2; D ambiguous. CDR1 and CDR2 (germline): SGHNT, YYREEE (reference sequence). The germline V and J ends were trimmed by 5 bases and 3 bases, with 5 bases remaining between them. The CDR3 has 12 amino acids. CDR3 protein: CASSRDTGELFF. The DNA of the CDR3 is TGTGCCAGCAGTCGGGACACCGGGGAGCTGTTTTTT.